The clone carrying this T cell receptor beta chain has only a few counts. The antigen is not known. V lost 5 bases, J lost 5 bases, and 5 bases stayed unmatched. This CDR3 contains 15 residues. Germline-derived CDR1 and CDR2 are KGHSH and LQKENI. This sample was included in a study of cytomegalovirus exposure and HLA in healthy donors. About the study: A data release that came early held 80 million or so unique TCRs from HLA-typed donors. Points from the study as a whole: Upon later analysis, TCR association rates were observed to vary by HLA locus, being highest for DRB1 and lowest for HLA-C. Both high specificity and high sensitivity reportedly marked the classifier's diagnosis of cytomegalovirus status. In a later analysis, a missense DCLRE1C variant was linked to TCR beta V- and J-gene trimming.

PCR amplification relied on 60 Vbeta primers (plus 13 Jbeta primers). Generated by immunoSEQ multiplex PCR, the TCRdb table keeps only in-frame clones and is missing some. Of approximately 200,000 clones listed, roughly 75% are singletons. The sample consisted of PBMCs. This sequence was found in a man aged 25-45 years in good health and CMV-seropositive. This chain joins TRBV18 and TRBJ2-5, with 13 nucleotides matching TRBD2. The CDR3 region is CASSLTSGGQETQYF. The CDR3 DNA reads TGTGCCAGCTCATTGACTAGCGGGGGGCAGGAGACCCAGTACTTC. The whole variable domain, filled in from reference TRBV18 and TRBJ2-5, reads NAGVMQNPRHLVRRRGQEARLRCSPMKGHSHVYWYRQLPEEGLKFMVYLQKENIIDESGMPKERFSAEFPKEGPSILRIQQVVRGDSAAYFCASSLTSGGQETQYFGPGTRLLVL.